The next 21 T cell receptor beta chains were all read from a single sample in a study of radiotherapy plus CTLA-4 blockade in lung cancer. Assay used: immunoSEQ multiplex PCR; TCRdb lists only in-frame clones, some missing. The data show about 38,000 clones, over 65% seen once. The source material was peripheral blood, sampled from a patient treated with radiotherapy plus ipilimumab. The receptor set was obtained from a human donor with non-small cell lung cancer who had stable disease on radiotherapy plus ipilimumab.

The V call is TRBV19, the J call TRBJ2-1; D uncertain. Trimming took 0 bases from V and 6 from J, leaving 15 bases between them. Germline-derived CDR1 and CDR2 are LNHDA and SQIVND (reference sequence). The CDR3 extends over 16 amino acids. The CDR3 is CASSIDKARPSNEQFF. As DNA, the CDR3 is TGTGCCAGTAGTATAGATAAGGCCAGGCCCTCCAATGAGCAGTTCTTC.

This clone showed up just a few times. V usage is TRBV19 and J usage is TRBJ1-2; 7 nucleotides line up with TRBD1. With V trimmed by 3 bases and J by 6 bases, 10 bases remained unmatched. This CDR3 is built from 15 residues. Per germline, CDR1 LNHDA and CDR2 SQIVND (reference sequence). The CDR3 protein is CASSMGGGAGDGYTF. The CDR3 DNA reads TGTGCCAGTAGTATGGGAGGGGGCGCCGGCGATGGCTACACCTTC.

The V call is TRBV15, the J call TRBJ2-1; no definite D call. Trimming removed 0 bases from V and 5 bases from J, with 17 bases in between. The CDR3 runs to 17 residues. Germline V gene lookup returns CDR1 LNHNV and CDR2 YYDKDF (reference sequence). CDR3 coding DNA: TGTGCCACCAGCAGAGATAGTAACTCACGAGTCCACAATGAGCAGTTCTTC. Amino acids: CATSRDSNSRVHNEQFF.

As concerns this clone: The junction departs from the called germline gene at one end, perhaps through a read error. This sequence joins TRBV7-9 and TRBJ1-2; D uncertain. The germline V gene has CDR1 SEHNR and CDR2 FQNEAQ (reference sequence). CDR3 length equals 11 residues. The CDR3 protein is CASSHKPDLYF. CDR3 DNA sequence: TGTGCCAGCAGTCATAAGCCGGACCTCTACTTC.

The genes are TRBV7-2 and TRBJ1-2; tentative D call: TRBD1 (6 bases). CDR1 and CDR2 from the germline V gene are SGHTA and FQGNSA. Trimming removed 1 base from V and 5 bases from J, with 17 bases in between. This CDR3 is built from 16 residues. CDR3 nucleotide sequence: TGTGCCAGCAGCTTAGGAGGGCAGGGGCAGAGGTATGGCTACACCTTC. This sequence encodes CASSLGGQGQRYGYTF.

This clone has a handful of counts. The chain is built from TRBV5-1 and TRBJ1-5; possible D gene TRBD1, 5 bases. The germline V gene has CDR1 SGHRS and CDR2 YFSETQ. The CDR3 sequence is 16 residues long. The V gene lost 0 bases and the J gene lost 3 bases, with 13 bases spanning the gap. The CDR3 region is CASSLEPGRFNQPQHF. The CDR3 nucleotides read TGCGCCAGCAGCTTGGAACCGGGACGGTTCAATCAGCCCCAGCATTTT.

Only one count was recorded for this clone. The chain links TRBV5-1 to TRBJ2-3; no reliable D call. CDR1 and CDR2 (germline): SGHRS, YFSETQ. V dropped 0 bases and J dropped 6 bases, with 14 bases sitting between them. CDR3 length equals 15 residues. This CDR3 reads CASSLGTQKWDTQYF. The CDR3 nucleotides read TGCGCCAGCAGCTTGGGGACGCAGAAATGGGATACGCAGTATTTT.

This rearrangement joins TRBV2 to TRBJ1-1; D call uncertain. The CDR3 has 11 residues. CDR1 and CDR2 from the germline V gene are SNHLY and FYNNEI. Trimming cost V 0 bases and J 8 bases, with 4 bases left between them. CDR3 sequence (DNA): TGTGCCAGCAGTGAAGCGCCAGAAGCTTTCTTT. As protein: CASSEAPEAFF.

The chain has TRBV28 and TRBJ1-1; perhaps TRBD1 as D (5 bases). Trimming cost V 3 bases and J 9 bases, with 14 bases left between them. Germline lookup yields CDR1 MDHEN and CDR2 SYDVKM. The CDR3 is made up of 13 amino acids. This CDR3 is CASSFFGRGQAFF. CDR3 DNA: TGTGCCAGCAGTTTCTTCGGTAGGGGTCAAGCTTTCTTT.

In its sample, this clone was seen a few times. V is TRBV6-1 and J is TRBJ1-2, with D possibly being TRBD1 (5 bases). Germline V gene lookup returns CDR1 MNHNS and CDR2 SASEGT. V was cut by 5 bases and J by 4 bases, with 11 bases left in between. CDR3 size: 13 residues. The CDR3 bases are TGTGCCAGCAGTAAGGACAAGTCCTATGGCTACACCTTC. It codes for CASSKDKSYGYTF.

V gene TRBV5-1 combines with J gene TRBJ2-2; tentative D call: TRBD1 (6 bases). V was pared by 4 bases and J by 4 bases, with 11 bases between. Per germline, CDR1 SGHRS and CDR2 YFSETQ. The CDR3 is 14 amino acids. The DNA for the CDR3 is TGCGCCAGCAGCCCACAGGGCCCCACCGGGGAGCTGTTTTTT. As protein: CASSPQGPTGELFF.

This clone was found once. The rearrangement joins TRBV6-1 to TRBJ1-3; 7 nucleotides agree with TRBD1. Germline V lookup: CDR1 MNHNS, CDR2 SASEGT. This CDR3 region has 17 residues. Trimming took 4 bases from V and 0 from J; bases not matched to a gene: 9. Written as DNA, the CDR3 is TGTGCCAGCAGTGGCTTTGGACAGGCGTTCTCTGGAAACACCATATATTTT. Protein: CASSGFGQAFSGNTIYF.

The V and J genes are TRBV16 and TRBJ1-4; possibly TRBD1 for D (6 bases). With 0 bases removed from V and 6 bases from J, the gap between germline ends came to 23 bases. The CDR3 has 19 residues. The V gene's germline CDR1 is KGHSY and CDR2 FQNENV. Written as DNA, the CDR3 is TGTGCCAGCAGCCAATCGAGAAGCCTTCCAGGGGCTGAATATGAAAAACTGTTTTTT. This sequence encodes CASSQSRSLPGAEYEKLFF.

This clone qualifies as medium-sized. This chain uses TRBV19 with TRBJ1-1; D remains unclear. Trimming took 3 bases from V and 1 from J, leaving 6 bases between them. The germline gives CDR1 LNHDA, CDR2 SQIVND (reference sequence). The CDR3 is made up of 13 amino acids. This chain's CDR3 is CASSIGRNTEAFF. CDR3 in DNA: TGTGCCAGTAGTATCGGCAGGAACACTGAAGCTTTCTTT.

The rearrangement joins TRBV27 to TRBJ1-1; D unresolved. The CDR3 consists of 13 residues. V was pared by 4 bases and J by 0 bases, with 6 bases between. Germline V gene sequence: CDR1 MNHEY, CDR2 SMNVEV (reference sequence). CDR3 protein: CASSSRMNTEAFF. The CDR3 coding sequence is TGTGCCAGCAGTTCTCGTATGAACACTGAAGCTTTCTTT.

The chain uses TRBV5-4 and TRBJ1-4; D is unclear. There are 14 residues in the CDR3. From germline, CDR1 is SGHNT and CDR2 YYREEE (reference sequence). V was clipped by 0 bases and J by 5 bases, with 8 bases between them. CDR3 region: CASSLDSVNEKLFF. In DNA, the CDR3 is TGTGCCAGCAGCTTGGACAGCGTAAATGAAAAACTGTTTTTT.

CDR3 DNA: TGTGCCAGCAGCTTGGACAGTAATACAGATACGCAGTATTTT. This encodes CASSLDSNTDTQYF. The chain couples TRBV7-9 to TRBJ2-3; perhaps TRBD1 as D (6 bases). The V end was cut by 3 bases, the J end by 3 bases, with 10 bases between. CDR1 is SEHNR, CDR2 FQNEAQ, per germline (reference sequence). CDR3 length: 14 residues.

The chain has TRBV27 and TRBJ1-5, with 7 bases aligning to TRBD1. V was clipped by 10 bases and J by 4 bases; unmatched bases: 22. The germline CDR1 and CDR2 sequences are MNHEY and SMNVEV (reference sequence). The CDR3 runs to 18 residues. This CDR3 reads CANLTGNGSVDGNQPQHF. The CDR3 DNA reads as TGTGCCAACCTGACAGGGAACGGGTCAGTTGATGGAAATCAGCCCCAGCATTTT.

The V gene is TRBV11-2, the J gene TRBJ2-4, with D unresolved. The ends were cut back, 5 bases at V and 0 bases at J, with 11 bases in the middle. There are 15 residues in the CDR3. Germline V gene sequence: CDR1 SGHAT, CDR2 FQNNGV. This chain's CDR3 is CASSPSRLAKNIQYF. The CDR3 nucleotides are TGTGCCAGCAGCCCGAGTCGGTTAGCCAAAAACATTCAGTACTTC.

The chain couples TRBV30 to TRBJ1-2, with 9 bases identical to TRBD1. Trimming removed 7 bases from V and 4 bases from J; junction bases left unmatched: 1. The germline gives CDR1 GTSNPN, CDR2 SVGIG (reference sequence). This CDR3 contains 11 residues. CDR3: CASDRGYGYTF. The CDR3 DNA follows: TGTGCCTCGGACAGGGGCTATGGCTACACCTTC.

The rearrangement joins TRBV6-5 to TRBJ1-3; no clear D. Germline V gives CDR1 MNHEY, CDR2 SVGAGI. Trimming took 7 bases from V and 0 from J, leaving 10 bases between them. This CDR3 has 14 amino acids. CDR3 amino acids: CASKIGLSGNTIYF. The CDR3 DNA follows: TGTGCCAGCAAGATAGGTCTCTCTGGAAACACCATATATTTT.